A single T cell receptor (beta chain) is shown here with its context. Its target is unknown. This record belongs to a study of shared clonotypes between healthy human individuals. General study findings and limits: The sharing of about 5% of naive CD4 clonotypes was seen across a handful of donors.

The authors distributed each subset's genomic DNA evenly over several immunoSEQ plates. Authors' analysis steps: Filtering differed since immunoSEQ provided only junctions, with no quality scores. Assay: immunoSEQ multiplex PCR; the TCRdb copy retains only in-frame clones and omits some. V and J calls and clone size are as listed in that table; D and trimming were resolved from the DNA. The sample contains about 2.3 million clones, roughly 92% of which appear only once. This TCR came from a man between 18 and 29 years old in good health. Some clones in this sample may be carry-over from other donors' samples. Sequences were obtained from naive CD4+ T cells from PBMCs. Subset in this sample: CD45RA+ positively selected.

The CDR3 DNA reads as TGTGCCAGCAGTCTAGGACTGTTCACAGATACGCAGTATTTT. It codes for CASSLGLFTDTQYF. The chain employs TRBV6-6 and TRBJ2-3, with a weak D call TRBD2 (5 bases). The length of the CDR3 is 14 residues. Trimming cost V 5 bases and J 2 bases, with 11 bases left between them. The germline V gene has CDR1 MNHNY and CDR2 SVGAGI (reference sequence).